The 8 T cell receptor beta chains below come from one sample, sequenced in a study of cytomegalovirus exposure and HLA in healthy donors. The PCR contained 60 Vbeta and 13 Jbeta primers. Clones were read by immunoSEQ multiplex PCR, and TCRdb kept only the in-frame ones, dropping some. The table includes over 200,000 clones, 60% to 80% detected once. Sequences were obtained from PBMCs. These receptors all come from a male donor in good health and CMV-seronegative.

The chain employs TRBV9 and TRBJ2-5, with TRBD2 matching over 7 bases. CDR1 SGDLS and CDR2 YYNGEE come from the germline V gene. This CDR3 has 13 amino acids. Here the CDR3 reads CASGSGGGETQYF. The CDR3 DNA sequence: TGTGCTAGCGGATCGGGGGGAGGAGAGACCCAGTACTTC.

The chain has TRBV2 and TRBJ1-4; 9 bases line up with TRBD1. Trimming cost V 8 bases and J 7 bases; bases outside gene matches: 5. CDR3 size: 13 residues. Germline V CDR1 and CDR2: SNHLY, FYNNEI. CDR3 sequence reads: CASGRTGAEKLFF. CDR3 DNA: TGTGCCAGCGGCAGGACAGGGGCTGAAAAACTGTTTTTT.

The DNA for the CDR3 is TGTGCCAGCAGTTATGGAGGGTCTGGGTATGGCTACACCTTC. This translates into CASSYGGSGYGYTF. This rearrangement joins TRBV6-5 to TRBJ1-2; D gene uncertain. Germline assignment: CDR1 MNHEY and CDR2 SVGAGI. The CDR3 extends over 14 amino acids. V lost 3 bases and J lost 5, with 13 bases in between.

The chain carries TRBV27 and TRBJ2-1; 14 bases fit TRBD2. This CDR3 spans 16 amino acids. In germline, CDR1 is MNHEY, CDR2 SMNVEV (reference sequence). The ends lost 5 bases at V and 8 bases at J; junction bases unmatched: 8. CDR3 sequence: CASSHTGTSGSDEQFF. The CDR3 nucleotides read TGTGCCAGCAGTCACACCGGGACTAGCGGGAGCGATGAGCAGTTCTTC.

The chain recombines TRBV5-1 with TRBJ1-1; no reliable D call. The CDR3 totals 13 residues. Germline V gene sequence: CDR1 SGHRS, CDR2 YFSETQ. V was shortened by 0 bases and J by 6 bases, with 9 bases between the two germline ends. CDR3 amino acids: CASSLVRGAEAFF. DNA of the CDR3: TGCGCCAGCAGCTTGGTCCGAGGCGCTGAAGCTTTCTTT.

This chain joins TRBV7-8 and TRBJ2-5, with D possibly matching TRBD2 (5 bases). The J call may be incorrect, as the DNA end agrees better with TRBJ2-7. The CDR3 contains 15 residues. The germline V gene has CDR1 SGHVS and CDR2 FQNEAQ. CDR3 loop: CASSLSGGSLYEQYF. The CDR3 nucleotides read TGTGCCAGCAGCTTAAGCGGCGGGTCTCTCTACGAGCAGTACTTC.

V is TRBV9 and J is TRBJ2-3; TRBD2 is a possible D gene (5 bases). V lost 3 bases, J lost 5 bases, and 7 bases lay in between. Per germline, CDR1 SGDLS and CDR2 YYNGEE. The CDR3 consists of 12 residues. For the CDR3, the DNA is TGTGCCAGCAGCGGGGGAGTAGATACGCAGTATTTT. This sequence encodes CASSGGVDTQYF.

The chain combines TRBV11-2 with TRBJ2-1; tentatively, D is TRBD1 (7 bases). The CDR3 spans 18 residues. Germline lookup yields CDR1 SGHAT and CDR2 FQNNGV. Trimming removed 8 bases from V and 6 bases from J, with 29 bases in between. The CDR3 loop reads CASQLFPSRGTARNEQFF. Here the CDR3 DNA reads TGTGCCAGCCAACTTTTCCCCTCGCGCGGGACAGCTCGCAATGAGCAGTTCTTC.